This T cell receptor (beta chain) was identified in a study of control samples from healthy donors and cancer patients. The CDR3 runs to 14 residues. Germline assignment: CDR1 SGHAT and CDR2 FQNNGV. The V gene end was trimmed by 5 bases and the J gene end by 3 bases; junction bases not matched to a gene: 5. Method: immunoSEQ multiplex PCR; TCRdb's copy keeps in-frame clones and lacks some. The sample holds about 69,000 clones, 89% seen once. The chain recombines TRBV11-2 with TRBJ2-5; TRBD1 matches 8 bases. Source material: PBMCs. This receptor was taken from a man in his sixties with lung cancer. CDR3 nucleotide sequence: TGTGCCAGCAGCCGACGGACAGGGAAAGAGACCCAGTACTTC. Translating gives CASSRRTGKETQYF.